This record looks at one TCR beta chain sequence and its context. The data were taken from a study of technical replicates of blood from a handful of donors. Profiling relied on immunoSEQ multiplex PCR, and the TCRdb table lists in-frame clones only, not all of them. Among under 90,000 clones listed, about 90% were seen once. This CDR3 has 17 residues. After removal of 4 bases from V and 7 bases from J, the junction contained 9 bases not matched to a gene. Germline V CDR1 and CDR2: SQVTM, ANQGSEA. The chain joins TRBV29-1 to TRBJ2-2, with 16 bases fitting TRBD2. The TCR originated in a human donor in good health. Sequenced: T cells isolated from PBMCs. The CDR3 nucleotides are TGCAGCGTTGTTGGGACTAGCGGGAGGGTGATGGGCGGGGAGCTGTTTTTT. This sequence encodes CSVVGTSGRVMGGELFF.